The clone carrying this TCR beta chain was seen a handful of times. Its antigen is currently unknown. The sample comes from a study of blood T cells in healthy people across ages. A second roughly 6 to 11 cycle PCR used barcoded and J-beta primers. TCRdb used MiXCR to reprocess the 5' RACE reads, holding one entry per CDR3 protein. There are around 580,000 distinct CDR3 sequences in the sample; roughly 48% occur only once, and around 25% lies in the top ten. With 8 bases removed from V and 2 bases from J, the gap between germline ends came to 16 bases. Germline V CDR1 and CDR2: MDHEN, SYDVKM. CDR3 length: 14 amino acids. The study, taken as a whole, reports: Researchers deemed the diversity estimates from one million T cells underestimates. A conclusive naive versus antigen-experienced comparison was prevented by the unsorted PBMCs.

This sequence joins TRBV28 and TRBJ2-7; D is uncertain. The clonotype comes from a man older than 75 in good health. The sequenced sample consisted of blood. CDR3 in DNA: TGTGCCAGCCTGAATAAGGGCAGCACCTACGAGCAGTACTTC. It encodes CASLNKGSTYEQYF.